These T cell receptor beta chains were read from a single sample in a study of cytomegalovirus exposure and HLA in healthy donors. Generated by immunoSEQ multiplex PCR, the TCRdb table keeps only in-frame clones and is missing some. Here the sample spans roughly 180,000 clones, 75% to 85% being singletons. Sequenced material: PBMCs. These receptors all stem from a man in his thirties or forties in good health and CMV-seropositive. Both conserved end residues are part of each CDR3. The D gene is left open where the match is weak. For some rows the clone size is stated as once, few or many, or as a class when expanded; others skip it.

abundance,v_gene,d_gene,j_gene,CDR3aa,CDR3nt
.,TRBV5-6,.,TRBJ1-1,CASSLVWNTEAFF,TGTGCCAGCAGCTTGGTATGGAACACTGAAGCTTTCTTT
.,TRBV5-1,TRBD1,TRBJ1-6,CASSFTGQGNNSPLHF,TGCGCCAGCAGCTTTACGGGACAGGGTAATAATTCACCCCTCCACTTT
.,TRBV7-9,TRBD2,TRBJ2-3,CASSLGLALTDTQYF,TGTGCCAGCAGCTTAGGACTAGCACTCACAGATACGCAGTATTTT
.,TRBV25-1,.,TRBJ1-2,CASSPLPGEGNGYTF,TGTGCCAGCAGCCCCCTCCCCGGAGAAGGAAATGGCTACACCTTC
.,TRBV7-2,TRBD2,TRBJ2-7,CASSSGLAGAYEQYF,TGTGCCAGCAGCTCGGGACTAGCGGGGGCCTACGAGCAGTACTTC
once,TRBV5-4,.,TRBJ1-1,CASSRMGTNTEAFF,TGTGCCAGCAGTCGGATGGGGACAAACACTGAAGCTTTCTTT
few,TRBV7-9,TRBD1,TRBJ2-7,CASSLGDRVASYEQYF,TGTGCCAGCAGCTTAGGGGACAGGGTCGCCTCCTACGAGCAGTACTTC
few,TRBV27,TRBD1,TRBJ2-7,CASGFRGQAYEQYF,TGTGCCAGCGGCTTTAGGGGACAGGCCTACGAGCAGTACTTC
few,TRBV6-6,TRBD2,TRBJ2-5,CASDLAGGRGETQYF,TGTGCCAGCGACCTAGCGGGGGGGCGGGGAGAGACCCAGTACTTC
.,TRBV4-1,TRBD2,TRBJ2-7,CASSQGTSGSWEQYF,TGCGCCAGCAGCCAGGGGACTAGCGGGAGTTGGGAGCAGTACTTC
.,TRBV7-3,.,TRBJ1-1,CASSLTVRGTEAFF,TGTGCCAGCAGCTTAACGGTGCGGGGCACTGAAGCTTTCTTT
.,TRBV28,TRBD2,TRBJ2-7,CASSSPTPLAGGLHEQYF,TGTGCCAGCAGTTCCCCGACCCCACTAGCGGGAGGGCTCCACGAGCAGTACTTC
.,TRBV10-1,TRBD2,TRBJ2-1,CASSPGIAGGRINNNEQFF,TGCGCCAGCAGCCCCGGGATAGCGGGGGGGCGGATCAACAACAATGAGCAGTTCTTC